This T cell receptor (beta chain) appears in the sequencing data of a study of T-cell reconstitution after alpha-beta-depleted transplantation in children. The authors prepared the TCRbeta library with unique molecular identifiers. TCRdb used MiXCR to reprocess the PCR reads, holding one entry per CDR3 protein. Seen here are around 580,000 distinct CDR3 sequences, roughly 27% observed once, and the top ten hold just over 35%. Study conclusions and caveats: Most T-cell counts and diversity one year after the transplant came from T cells that were newly produced. Alpha-beta T cells about two months after transplant reportedly derived from several hundred expanded graft clones.

CDR3 length: 13 residues. CDR1 is MNHEY, CDR2 SMNVEV, per germline (reference sequence). V gave up 4 bases and J gave up 6 bases, with 12 bases separating them. Remarks on this clonotype: Its antigen is unidentified.

This clonotype was obtained from a boy in the first two years of life with Wiskott-Aldrich syndrome, due to receive a stem cell transplant. The sequencing here drew on PBMCs, taken before TCRalphabeta/CD19-depleted stem cell transplant. The chain is built from TRBV27 and TRBJ1-1; D gene uncertain. The CDR3 loop is CASSYQFLSEAFF. The CDR3 DNA reads TGTGCCAGCAGTTACCAATTCCTCTCTGAAGCTTTCTTT.